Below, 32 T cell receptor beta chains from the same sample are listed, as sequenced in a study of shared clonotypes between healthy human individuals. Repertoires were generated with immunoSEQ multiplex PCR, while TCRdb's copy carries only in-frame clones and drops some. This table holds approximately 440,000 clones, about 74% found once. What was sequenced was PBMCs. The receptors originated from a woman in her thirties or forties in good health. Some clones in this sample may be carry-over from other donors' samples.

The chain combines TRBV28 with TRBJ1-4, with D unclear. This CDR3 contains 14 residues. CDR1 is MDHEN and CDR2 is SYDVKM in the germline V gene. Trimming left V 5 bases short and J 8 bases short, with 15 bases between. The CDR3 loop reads CASSIHKVGEKLFF. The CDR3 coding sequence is TGTGCCAGCAGTATACACAAGGTGGGGGAAAAACTGTTTTTT.

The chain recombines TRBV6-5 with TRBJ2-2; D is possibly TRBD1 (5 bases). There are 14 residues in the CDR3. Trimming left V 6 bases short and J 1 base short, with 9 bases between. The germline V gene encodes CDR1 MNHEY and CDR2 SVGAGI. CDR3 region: CASRHGQNTGELFF. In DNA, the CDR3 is TGTGCCAGCAGACACGGACAGAACACCGGGGAGCTGTTTTTT.

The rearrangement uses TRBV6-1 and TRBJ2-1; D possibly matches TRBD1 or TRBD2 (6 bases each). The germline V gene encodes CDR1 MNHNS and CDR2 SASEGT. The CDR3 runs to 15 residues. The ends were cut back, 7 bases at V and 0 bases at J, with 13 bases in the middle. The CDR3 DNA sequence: TGTGCCAGCACTGTAGGGGGGAGCTCCTACAATGAGCAGTTCTTC. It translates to CASTVGGSSYNEQFF.

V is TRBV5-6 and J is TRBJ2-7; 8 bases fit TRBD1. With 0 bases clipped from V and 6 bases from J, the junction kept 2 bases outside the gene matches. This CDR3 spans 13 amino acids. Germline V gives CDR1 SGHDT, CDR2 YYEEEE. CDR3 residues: CASSLGTGSEQYF. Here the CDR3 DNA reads TGTGCCAGCAGCTTGGGGACAGGGTCCGAGCAGTACTTC.

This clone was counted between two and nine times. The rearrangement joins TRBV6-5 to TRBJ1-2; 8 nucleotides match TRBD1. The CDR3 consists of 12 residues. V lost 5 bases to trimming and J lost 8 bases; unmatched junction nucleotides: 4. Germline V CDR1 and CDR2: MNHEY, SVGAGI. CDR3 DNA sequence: TGTGCCAGCAGTCCCAGGGGGCTAGGCTACACCTTC. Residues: CASSPRGLGYTF.

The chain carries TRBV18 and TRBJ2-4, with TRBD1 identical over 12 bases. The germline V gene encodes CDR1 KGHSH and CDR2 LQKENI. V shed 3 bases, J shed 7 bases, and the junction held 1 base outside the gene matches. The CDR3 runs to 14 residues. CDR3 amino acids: CASSPGTGGNIQYF. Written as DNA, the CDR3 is TGTGCCAGCTCACCCGGGACAGGGGGCAACATTCAGTACTTC.

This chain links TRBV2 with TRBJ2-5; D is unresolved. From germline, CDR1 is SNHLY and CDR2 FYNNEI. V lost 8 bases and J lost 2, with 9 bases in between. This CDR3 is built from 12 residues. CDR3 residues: CASGRLQETQYF. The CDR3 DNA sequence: TGTGCCAGCGGGCGGCTTCAAGAGACCCAGTACTTC. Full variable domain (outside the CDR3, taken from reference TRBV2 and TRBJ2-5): EPEVTQTPSHQVTQMGQEVILRCVPISNHLYFYWYRQILGQKVEFLVSFYNNEISEKSEIFDDQFSVERPDGSNFTLKIRSTKLEDSAMYFCASGRLQETQYFGPGTRLLVL.

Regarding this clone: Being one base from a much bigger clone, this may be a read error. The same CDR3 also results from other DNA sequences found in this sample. CDR3 bases: TGTGCCAGCAGAGAGGCGGGTGGGGGGGCAAAATACAATGAGCAGTTCTTC. Its translation: CASREAGGGAKYNEQFF. The chain employs TRBV27 and TRBJ2-1; perhaps TRBD2 as D (7 bases). V lost 6 bases, J lost 4 bases, and 22 bases lay in between. This CDR3 has 17 residues. Germline V gene lookup returns CDR1 MNHEY and CDR2 SMNVEV (reference sequence).

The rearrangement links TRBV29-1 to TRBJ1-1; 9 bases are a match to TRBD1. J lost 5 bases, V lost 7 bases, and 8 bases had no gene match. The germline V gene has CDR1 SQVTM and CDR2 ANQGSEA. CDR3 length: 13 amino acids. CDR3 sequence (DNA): TGCAGCGCTCGACAGGGGGTAGGTACTGAAGCTTTCTTT. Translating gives CSARQGVGTEAFF.

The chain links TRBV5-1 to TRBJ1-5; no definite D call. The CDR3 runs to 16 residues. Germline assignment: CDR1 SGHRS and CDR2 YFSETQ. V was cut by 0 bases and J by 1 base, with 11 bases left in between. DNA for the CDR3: TGCGCCAGCAGCTTGGGTGATTACGCGAGCAATCAGCCCCAGCATTTT. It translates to CASSLGDYASNQPQHF.

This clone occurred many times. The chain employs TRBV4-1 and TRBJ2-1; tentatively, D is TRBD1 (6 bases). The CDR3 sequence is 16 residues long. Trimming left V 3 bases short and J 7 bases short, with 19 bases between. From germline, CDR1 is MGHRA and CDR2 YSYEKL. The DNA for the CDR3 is TGCGCCAGCAGCCATTTGCCGACGGACAGTCAGAATGAGCAGTTCTTC. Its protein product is CASSHLPTDSQNEQFF.

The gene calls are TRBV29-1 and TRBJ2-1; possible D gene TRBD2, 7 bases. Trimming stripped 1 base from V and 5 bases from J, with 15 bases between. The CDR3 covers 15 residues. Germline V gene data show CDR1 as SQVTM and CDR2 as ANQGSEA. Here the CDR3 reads CSVEGRGRANNEQFF. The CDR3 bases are TGCAGCGTTGAAGGGAGGGGGAGGGCGAACAATGAGCAGTTCTTC.

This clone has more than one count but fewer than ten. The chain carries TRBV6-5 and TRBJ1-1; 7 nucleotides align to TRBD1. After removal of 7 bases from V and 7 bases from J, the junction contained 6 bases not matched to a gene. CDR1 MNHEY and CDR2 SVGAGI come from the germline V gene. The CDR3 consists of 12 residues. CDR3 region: CASKGDRFEAFF. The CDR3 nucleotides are TGTGCCAGCAAGGGGGACAGATTTGAAGCTTTCTTT.

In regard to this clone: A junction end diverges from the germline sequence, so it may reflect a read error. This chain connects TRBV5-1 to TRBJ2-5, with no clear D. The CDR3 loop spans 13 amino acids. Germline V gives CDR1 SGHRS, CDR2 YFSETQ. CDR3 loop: CANSLEIAEIQYF. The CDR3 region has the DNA TGCGCCAACAGCTTGGAAATAGCAGAGATCCAGTACTTC.

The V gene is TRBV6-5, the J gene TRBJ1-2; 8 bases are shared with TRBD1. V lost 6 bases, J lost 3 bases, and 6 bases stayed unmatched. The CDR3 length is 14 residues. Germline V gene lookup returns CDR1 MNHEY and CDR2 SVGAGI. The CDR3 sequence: CASSRGQGYYGYTF. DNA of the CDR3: TGTGCCAGCAGCCGTGGACAGGGTTACTATGGCTACACCTTC.

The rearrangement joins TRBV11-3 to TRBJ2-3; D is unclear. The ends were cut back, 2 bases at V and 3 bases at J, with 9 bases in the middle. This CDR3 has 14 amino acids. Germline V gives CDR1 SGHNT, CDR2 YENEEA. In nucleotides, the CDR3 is TGTGCCAGCAGCTTACTTCCGGGTACAGATACGCAGTATTTT. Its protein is CASSLLPGTDTQYF. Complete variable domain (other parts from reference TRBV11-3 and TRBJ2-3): EAGVVQSPRYKIIEKKQPVAFWCNPISGHNTLYWYLQNLGQGPELLIRYENEEAVDDSQLPKDRFSAERLKGVDSTLKIQPAELGDSAVYLCASSLLPGTDTQYFGPGTRLTVL.

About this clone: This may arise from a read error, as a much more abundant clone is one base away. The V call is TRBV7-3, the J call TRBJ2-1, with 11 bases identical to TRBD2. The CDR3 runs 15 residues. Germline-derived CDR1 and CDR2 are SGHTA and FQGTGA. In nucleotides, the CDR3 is TGTGCCGGCAGCTTGAGACTAGCGGGACTCAATGAGCAGTTCTTC. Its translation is CAGSLRLAGLNEQFF.

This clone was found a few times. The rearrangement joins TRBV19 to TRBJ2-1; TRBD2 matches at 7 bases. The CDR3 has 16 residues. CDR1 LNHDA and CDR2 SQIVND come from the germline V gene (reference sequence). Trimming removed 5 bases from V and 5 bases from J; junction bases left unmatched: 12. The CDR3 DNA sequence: TGTGCCAGTAGTCCCCCGGGCGGGAGTTGGGACAATGAGCAGTTCTTC. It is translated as CASSPPGGSWDNEQFF.

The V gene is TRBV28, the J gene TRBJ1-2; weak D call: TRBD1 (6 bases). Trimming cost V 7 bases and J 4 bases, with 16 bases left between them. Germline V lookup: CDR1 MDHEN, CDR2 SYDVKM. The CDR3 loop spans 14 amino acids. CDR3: CASKPPGGGYGYTF. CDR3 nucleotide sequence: TGTGCCAGCAAACCTCCCGGGGGCGGCTATGGCTACACCTTC.

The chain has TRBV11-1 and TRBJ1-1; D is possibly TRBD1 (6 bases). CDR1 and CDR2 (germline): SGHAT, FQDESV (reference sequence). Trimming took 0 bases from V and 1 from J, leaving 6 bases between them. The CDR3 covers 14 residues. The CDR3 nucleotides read TGTGCCAGCAGCTTAGCGGGGGCGAACACTGAAGCTTTCTTT. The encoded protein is CASSLAGANTEAFF. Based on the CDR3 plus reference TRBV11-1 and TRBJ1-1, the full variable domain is EAEVAQSPRYKITEKSQAVAFWCDPISGHATLYWYRQILGQGPELLVQFQDESVVDDSQLPKDRFSAERLKGVDSTLKIQPAELGDSAMYLCASSLAGANTEAFFGQGTRLTVV.

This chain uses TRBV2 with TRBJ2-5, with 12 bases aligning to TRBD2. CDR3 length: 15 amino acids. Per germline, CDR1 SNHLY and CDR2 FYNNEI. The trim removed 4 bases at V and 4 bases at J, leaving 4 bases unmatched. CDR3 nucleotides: TGTGCCAGCAGTGGTTCTAGCGGGAGGGCAGAGACCCAGTACTTC. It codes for CASSGSSGRAETQYF.

The CDR3 here is CASRSQGTSTGELFF. The CDR3 bases are TGTGCCAGCCGATCTCAGGGTACGAGCACCGGGGAGCTGTTTTTT. The chain links TRBV25-1 to TRBJ2-2, with a weak D call TRBD1 (5 bases). The V gene's germline CDR1 is MGHDK and CDR2 SYGVNS. The V gene lost 8 bases and the J gene lost 4 bases, with 17 bases spanning the gap. This CDR3 comprises 15 residues.

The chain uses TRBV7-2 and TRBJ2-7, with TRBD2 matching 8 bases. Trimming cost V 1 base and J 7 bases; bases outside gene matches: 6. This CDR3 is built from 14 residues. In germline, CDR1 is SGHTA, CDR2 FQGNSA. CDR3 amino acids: CASSLGLATGEQYF. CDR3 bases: TGTGCCAGCAGCTTAGGACTAGCGACCGGGGAGCAGTACTTC.

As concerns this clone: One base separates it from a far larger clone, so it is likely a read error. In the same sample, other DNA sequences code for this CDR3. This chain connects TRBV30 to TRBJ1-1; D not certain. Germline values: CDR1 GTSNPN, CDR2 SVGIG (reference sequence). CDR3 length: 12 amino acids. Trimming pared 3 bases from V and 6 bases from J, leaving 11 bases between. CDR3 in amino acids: CAWREGRSEAFF. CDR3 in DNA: TGTGCCTGGAGGGAGGGCCGCTCTGAAGCTTTCTTT.

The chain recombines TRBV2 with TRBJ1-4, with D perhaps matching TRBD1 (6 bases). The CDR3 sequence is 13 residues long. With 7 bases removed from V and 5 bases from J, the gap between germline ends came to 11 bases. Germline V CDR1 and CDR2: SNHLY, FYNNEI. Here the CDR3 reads CASTRGANEKLFF. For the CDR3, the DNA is TGTGCCAGCACGCGGGGGGCCAATGAAAAACTGTTTTTT.

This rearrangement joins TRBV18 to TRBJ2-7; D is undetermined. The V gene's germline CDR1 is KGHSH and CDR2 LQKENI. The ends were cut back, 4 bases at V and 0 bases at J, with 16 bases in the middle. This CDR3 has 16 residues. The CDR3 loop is CASSHGPIKSSYEQYF. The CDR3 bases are TGTGCCAGCTCACATGGACCCATAAAAAGCTCCTACGAGCAGTACTTC.

CDR3 in DNA: TGTGCCAGCCGCGGACCCTACGAGCAGTACTTC. This encodes CASRGPYEQYF. The chain carries TRBV18 and TRBJ2-7; D is uncertain. Trimming shortened V by 8 bases and J by 2 bases, and 7 bases separated the two germline ends. CDR1 and CDR2 from the germline V gene are KGHSH and LQKENI. The CDR3 totals 11 residues. Looking up the rest from reference TRBV18 and TRBJ2-7 gives the full variable domain: NAGVMQNPRHLVRRRGQEARLRCSPMKGHSHVYWYRQLPEEGLKFMVYLQKENIIDESGMPKERFSAEFPKEGPSILRIQQVVRGDSAAYFCASRGPYEQYFGPGTRLTVT.

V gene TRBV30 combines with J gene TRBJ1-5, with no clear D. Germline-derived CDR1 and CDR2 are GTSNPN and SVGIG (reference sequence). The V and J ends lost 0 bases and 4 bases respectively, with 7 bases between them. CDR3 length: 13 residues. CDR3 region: CAWSVGTNQPQHF. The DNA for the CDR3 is TGTGCCTGGAGTGTTGGAACTAATCAGCCCCAGCATTTT.

As DNA, the CDR3 is TGTGCCAGCAGCTTAATCGCCGCTTCAGAAGCTTTCTTT. It encodes CASSLIAASEAFF. The V and J genes are TRBV7-3 and TRBJ1-1; D not resolved. The germline CDR1 and CDR2 sequences are SGHTA and FQGTGA. The CDR3 runs to 13 residues. V was clipped by 1 base and J by 8 bases, with 11 bases between them.

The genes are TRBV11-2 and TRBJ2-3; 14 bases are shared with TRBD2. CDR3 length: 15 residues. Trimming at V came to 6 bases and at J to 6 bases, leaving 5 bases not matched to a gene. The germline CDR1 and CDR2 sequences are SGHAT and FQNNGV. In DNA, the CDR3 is TGTGCCAGCAGGCGACTAGCGGGAGGGCCCGATACGCAGTATTTT. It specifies CASRRLAGGPDTQYF.

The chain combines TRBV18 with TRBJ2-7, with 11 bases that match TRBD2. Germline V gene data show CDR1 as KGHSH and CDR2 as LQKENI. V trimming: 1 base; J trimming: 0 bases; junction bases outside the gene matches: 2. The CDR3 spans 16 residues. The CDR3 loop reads CASSPRSGRASYEQYF. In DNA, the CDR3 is TGTGCCAGCTCACCACGTAGCGGGAGGGCCTCCTACGAGCAGTACTTC.

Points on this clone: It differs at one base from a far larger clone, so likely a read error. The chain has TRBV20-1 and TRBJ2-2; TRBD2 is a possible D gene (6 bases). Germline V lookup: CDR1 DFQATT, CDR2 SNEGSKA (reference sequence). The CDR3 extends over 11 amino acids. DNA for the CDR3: TGCAGTGCTAGATCGCCGGGGGAGCCGTTTTTT. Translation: CSARSPGEPFF.